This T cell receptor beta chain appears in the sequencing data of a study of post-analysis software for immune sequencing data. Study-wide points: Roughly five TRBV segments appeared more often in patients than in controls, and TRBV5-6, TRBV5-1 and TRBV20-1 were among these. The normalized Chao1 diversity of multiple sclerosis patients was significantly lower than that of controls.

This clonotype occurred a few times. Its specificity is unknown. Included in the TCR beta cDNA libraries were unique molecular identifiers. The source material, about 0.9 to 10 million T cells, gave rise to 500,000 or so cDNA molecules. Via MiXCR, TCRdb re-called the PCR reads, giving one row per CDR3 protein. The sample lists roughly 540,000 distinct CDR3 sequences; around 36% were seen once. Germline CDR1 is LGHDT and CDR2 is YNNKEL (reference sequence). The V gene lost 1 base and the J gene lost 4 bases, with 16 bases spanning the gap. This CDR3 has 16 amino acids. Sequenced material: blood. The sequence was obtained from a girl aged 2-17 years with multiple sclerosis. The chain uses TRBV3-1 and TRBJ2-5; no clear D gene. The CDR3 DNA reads TGTGCCAGCAGCCAAGTTCTGTCGGCAGTGGGAGAGACCCAGTACTTC. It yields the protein CASSQVLSAVGETQYF.